A single sample gave rise to the 32 T cell receptor beta chains below, sequenced in a study of blood T cell repertoires in COVID-19. Profiling relied on immunoSEQ multiplex PCR, and the TCRdb table lists in-frame clones only, not all of them. In the table there are fewer than 300,000 clones, over 75% of which are singletons. Material: peripheral blood. The receptor source for this set is a human donor in a cohort sampled during active COVID-19.

The J gene is TRBJ2-2, the V gene TRBV18; D is ambiguous. The V end was cut by 5 bases, the J end by 2 bases, with 9 bases between. This CDR3 region has 14 residues. The germline gives CDR1 KGHSH, CDR2 LQKENI. This CDR3 reads CASSSTGNTGELFF. Here the CDR3 DNA reads TGTGCCAGCTCATCGACTGGTAACACCGGGGAGCTGTTTTTT.

The chain combines TRBV6-6 with TRBJ1-3; D is uncertain. Germline CDR1 reads MNHNY; CDR2 reads SVGAGI (reference sequence). V lost 5 bases to trimming and J lost 4 bases, with 12 bases between them. The CDR3 runs 14 residues. The DNA of the CDR3 is TGTGCCAGCAGTAGCCATGGGCTGGGAAACACCATATATTTT. Protein product: CASSSHGLGNTIYF.

This clone was counted between two and nine times. The genes are TRBV11-2 and TRBJ2-2; possibly TRBD1 for D (6 bases). V dropped 6 bases and J dropped 3 bases, with 11 bases sitting between them. The CDR3 has 14 amino acids. Germline V gene sequence: CDR1 SGHAT, CDR2 FQNNGV. Here the CDR3 DNA reads TGTGCCAGCAGTCAACAGGGATACACCGGGGAGCTGTTTTTT. Protein product: CASSQQGYTGELFF.

This clone was recorded only once. The V gene is TRBV5-1, the J gene TRBJ1-5; no definite D call. Trimming shortened V by 2 bases and J by 6 bases, and 12 bases separated the two germline ends. Germline CDR1 is SGHRS and CDR2 is YFSETQ. The CDR3 totals 14 residues. CDR3 DNA sequence: TGCGCCAGCAGCTTAGATCCAGAGGGTCAGCCCCAGCATTTT. This encodes CASSLDPEGQPQHF. The whole variable domain, remainder taken from reference TRBV5-1 and TRBJ1-5, is KAGVTQTPRYLIKTRGQQVTLSCSPISGHRSVSWYQQTPGQGLQFLFEYFSETQRNKGNFPGRFSGRQFSNSRSEMNVSTLELGDSALYLCASSLDPEGQPQHFGDGTRLSIL.

The rearrangement joins TRBV28 to TRBJ1-2; 8 bases map to TRBD1. Germline V gene lookup returns CDR1 MDHEN and CDR2 SYDVKM. The CDR3 covers 14 residues. Losses at the gene ends were 8 bases for V and 2 bases for J; bases not matched to a gene: 7. The CDR3 loop reads CASRPDRANYGYTF. The CDR3 DNA is TGTGCCAGCCGCCCGGACAGGGCCAACTATGGCTACACCTTC.

A remark on this clone: This same CDR3 is encoded by further DNA sequences in the sample. The rearrangement uses TRBV4-3 and TRBJ1-6, with D tentatively TRBD1 (6 bases). With 0 bases removed from V and 1 base from J, the gap between germline ends came to 7 bases. This CDR3 comprises 16 residues. CDR1 LGHNA and CDR2 YSLEER come from the germline V gene. The CDR3 here is CASSQDRGSYNSPLHF. The DNA of the CDR3 is TGCGCCAGCAGCCAAGACAGGGGTTCCTATAATTCACCCCTCCACTTT.

The V call is TRBV15, the J call TRBJ2-1, with a weak D call TRBD2 (6 bases). V was shortened by 1 base and J by 11 bases, with 12 bases between the two germline ends. CDR1 is LNHNV, CDR2 YYDKDF, per germline (reference sequence). This CDR3 is 13 amino acids long. The DNA of the CDR3 is TGTGCCACCAGCAGAGGTGGGGACTGGAAGCAGTTCTTC. Translation: CATSRGGDWKQFF.

The V gene is TRBV11-2, the J gene TRBJ2-5, with 8 bases matching TRBD2. This CDR3 has 15 residues. V lost 2 bases, J lost 4 bases, and 6 bases stayed unmatched. CDR1 is SGHAT and CDR2 is FQNNGV in the germline V gene. CDR3 region: CASSLRSGRIETQYF. CDR3 in DNA: TGTGCCAGCAGCTTAAGAAGCGGGAGAATAGAGACCCAGTACTTC.

This rearrangement joins TRBV6-5 to TRBJ1-4; 8 bases fit TRBD1. CDR1 and CDR2 from the germline V gene are MNHEY and SVGAGI. The CDR3 loop spans 14 amino acids. Unmatched junction bases numbered 8, after V lost 6 bases and J lost 8 bases. The CDR3: CASRLDRGREKLFF. The CDR3 DNA reads TGTGCCAGCAGACTTGACAGGGGTCGCGAAAAACTGTTTTTT.

The chain joins TRBV19 to TRBJ1-2, with D possibly matching TRBD1 (5 bases). Germline V gives CDR1 LNHDA, CDR2 SQIVND (reference sequence). CDR3 length: 13 amino acids. Trimming removed 6 bases at V and 4 bases at J, with 12 bases between. The DNA for the CDR3 is TGTGCCAGTAGGCGCAGGGTAGGCTATGGCTACACCTTC. Translation gives CASRRRVGYGYTF.

The rearrangement links TRBV7-9 to TRBJ1-2, with D perhaps TRBD1 (5 bases). In germline, CDR1 is SEHNR, CDR2 FQNEAQ (reference sequence). V shed 5 bases and J shed 13 bases, with 14 bases lying between them. The CDR3 contains 11 residues. CDR3 in amino acids: CASSGGVAATF. Here the CDR3 DNA reads TGTGCCAGCAGCGGGGGGGTGGCGGCCACCTTC.

The J gene is TRBJ2-7, the V gene TRBV5-6; TRBD1 matches 7 bases. This CDR3 contains 15 residues. Trimming took 0 bases from V and 4 from J; bases not matched to a gene: 7. Looked up from germline, CDR1 is SGHDT and CDR2 is YYEEEE. Written as DNA, the CDR3 is TGTGCCAGCAGCTTGGGAGGGGGCGTAAAGTACGAGCAGTACTTC. This codes for CASSLGGGVKYEQYF. The whole variable domain, filled in from reference TRBV5-6 and TRBJ2-7, reads DAGVTQSPTHLIKTRGQQVTLRCSPKSGHDTVSWYQQALGQGPQFIFQYYEEEERQRGNFPDRFSGHQFPNYSSELNVNALLLGDSALYLCASSLGGGVKYEQYFGPGTRLTVT.

The count of this clone is one. The chain's CDR3 is CASSQETGFGYTF. The CDR3 region has the DNA TGCGCCAGCAGCCAAGAGACCGGGTTTGGCTACACCTTC. This chain uses TRBV4-1 with TRBJ1-2; D uncertain. The germline V gene encodes CDR1 MGHRA and CDR2 YSYEKL. CDR3 length: 13 amino acids. V lost 0 bases, J lost 7 bases, and 9 bases lay in between.

This chain uses TRBV27 with TRBJ2-1; D ambiguous. CDR3 length: 14 residues. The germline V and J ends were trimmed by 2 bases and 10 bases, with 15 bases remaining between them. Germline V gene lookup returns CDR1 MNHEY and CDR2 SMNVEV (reference sequence). The CDR3 sequence: CASSLLTTSPEQFF. Written as DNA, the CDR3 is TGTGCCAGCAGTTTACTAACGACAAGCCCGGAGCAGTTCTTC.

This sequence joins TRBV19 and TRBJ1-1; D remains ambiguous. V lost 4 bases and J 3 bases, leaving 12 bases between the germline ends. CDR3 length equals 14 residues. Germline V gene sequence: CDR1 LNHDA, CDR2 SQIVND (reference sequence). The CDR3 sequence: CASSRETAYTEAFF. The DNA for the CDR3 is TGTGCCAGTAGTAGAGAAACAGCTTACACTGAAGCTTTCTTT.

The V gene is TRBV10-2, the J gene TRBJ1-1; TRBD1 aligns across 9 bases. The J segment lost 4 bases and the V segment lost 5 bases, leaving 8 bases of the junction unmatched. Germline loops: CDR1 WSHSY, CDR2 SAAADI. The CDR3 extends over 15 amino acids. The CDR3 sequence: CASSPTNRGRTEAFF. CDR3 nucleotides: TGCGCCAGCAGTCCAACAAACAGGGGGCGCACTGAAGCTTTCTTT.

The chain employs TRBV3-1 (or the pseudogene TRBV3-2) and TRBJ2-5, with 10 bases fitting TRBD2. V dropped 5 bases and J dropped 5; count of bases not matched to a gene: 5. Germline CDR1 LGHDT, CDR2 YNNKEL (reference sequence). The CDR3 runs to 14 residues. The CDR3 coding sequence is TGTGCCAGCAGCACCCGGACTAGCGGCGAGACCCAGTACTTC. Translation gives CASSTRTSGETQYF.

V gene TRBV7-2 combines with J gene TRBJ1-2, with a weak D call TRBD1 (5 bases). CDR1 and CDR2 from the germline V gene are SGHTA and FQGNSA. V was trimmed by 0 bases and J by 2 bases, leaving 13 bases between them. This CDR3 is built from 16 residues. The CDR3 protein is CASSLAQAGLNYGYTF. CDR3 in DNA: TGTGCCAGCAGCTTAGCCCAGGCAGGGCTAAACTATGGCTACACCTTC.

The chain combines TRBV10-1 with TRBJ2-3; 8 nucleotides align to TRBD2. Losses at the gene ends were 9 bases for V and 3 bases for J; bases not matched to a gene: 11. Looked up from germline, CDR1 is WNHNN and CDR2 is SYGVQD (reference sequence). This CDR3 has 15 residues. In DNA form, the CDR3 reads TGCGCCAGGAGGAGCGGGAGTGGGGGTACAGATACGCAGTATTTT. Protein product: CARRSGSGGTDTQYF.

The J gene is TRBJ2-7, the V gene TRBV18; D may be TRBD1 (6 bases). The CDR3 has 16 residues. V was shortened by 2 bases and J by 3 bases, with 17 bases between the two germline ends. Germline V gene sequence: CDR1 KGHSH, CDR2 LQKENI. The CDR3 coding sequence is TGTGCCAGCTCACCATTGGCACCCAGGGGAAACTACGAGCAGTACTTC. The encoded protein is CASSPLAPRGNYEQYF.

This chain joins TRBV3-1 (or the pseudogene TRBV3-2) and TRBJ2-7, with 11 bases that match TRBD2. The CDR3 has 16 amino acids. Germline CDR1 is LGHDT and CDR2 is YNNKEL (reference sequence). V gave up 0 bases and J gave up 7 bases; unmatched junction bases: 8. CDR3 loop: CASSQDLVAGGREQYF. In nucleotides, the CDR3 is TGTGCCAGCAGCCAAGATCTTGTAGCGGGAGGGCGGGAGCAGTACTTC.

A few counts support this clone. The chain employs TRBV15 and TRBJ2-2; no reliable D call. Germline CDR1 is LNHNV and CDR2 is YYDKDF (reference sequence). V was shortened by 6 bases and J by 6 bases, with 14 bases between the two germline ends. This CDR3 has 14 residues. The CDR3 DNA sequence: TGTGCCACCAGATATATGAGTGCGGCCGGGGAGCTGTTTTTT. This translates into CATRYMSAAGELFF.

This chain connects TRBV5-1 to TRBJ2-2; tentatively, D is TRBD2 (6 bases). Germline values: CDR1 SGHRS, CDR2 YFSETQ. The CDR3 is made up of 14 amino acids. Trimming left V 3 bases short and J 4 bases short, with 10 bases between. CDR3 sequence (DNA): TGCGCCAGCAGCTCGGAGGGTTTCACCGGGGAGCTGTTTTTT. Its translation is CASSSEGFTGELFF. The variable domain in full, with the rest retrieved from reference TRBV5-1 and TRBJ2-2, is KAGVTQTPRYLIKTRGQQVTLSCSPISGHRSVSWYQQTPGQGLQFLFEYFSETQRNKGNFPGRFSGRQFSNSRSEMNVSTLELGDSALYLCASSSEGFTGELFFGEGSRLTVL.

The chain combines TRBV28 with TRBJ2-7, with D possibly matching TRBD1 (6 bases). Germline CDR1 is MDHEN and CDR2 is SYDVKM. Trimming took 6 bases from V and 3 from J, leaving 15 bases between them. This CDR3 has 14 residues. CDR3 bases: TGTGCCAGCAGGCTTCTGGACAGAAACTACGAGCAGTACTTC. It specifies CASRLLDRNYEQYF. The full variable domain, in which reference TRBV28 and TRBJ2-7 provide the parts outside the CDR3, is DVKVTQSSRYLVKRTGEKVFLECVQDMDHENMFWYRQDPGLGLRLIYFSYDVKMKEKGDIPEGYSVSREKKERFSLILESASTNQTSMYLCASRLLDRNYEQYFGPGTRLTVT.

CDR3 nucleotides: TGTGCCAGCAGGAGGACCCGGGGGGAAAATCAGCCCCAGCATTTT. Translating gives CASRRTRGENQPQHF. V usage is TRBV6-5 and J usage is TRBJ1-5; TRBD1 is a possible D gene (5 bases). Trimming shortened V by 6 bases and J by 4 bases, and 16 bases separated the two germline ends. This CDR3 region has 15 residues. Germline V gives CDR1 MNHEY, CDR2 SVGAGI.

This chain joins TRBV27 and TRBJ2-3; 10 bases are shared with TRBD2. This CDR3 is built from 17 residues. J was trimmed by 4 bases and V by 6 bases; bases with no gene match: 13. Germline CDR1 MNHEY, CDR2 SMNVEV (reference sequence). This CDR3 reads CASSSVTGLAGADTQYF. The CDR3, as DNA: TGTGCCAGCAGCTCGGTCACGGGGCTAGCGGGGGCAGATACGCAGTATTTT.

This chain links TRBV21-1 with TRBJ1-4. TRBV21-1 is assigned pseudogene status. The CDR3 totals 18 residues. Here the CDR3 reads CASIVKKGGRATNEKLFF. The CDR3 nucleotides read TGTGCCAGCATCGTAAAGAAGGGAGGAAGAGCAACTAATGAAAAACTGTTTTTT.

The chain recombines TRBV7-2 with TRBJ2-7, with 7 bases fitting TRBD2. After removal of 1 base from V and 2 bases from J, the junction contained 5 bases not matched to a gene. CDR1 and CDR2 from the germline V gene are SGHTA and FQGNSA. The CDR3 extends over 15 amino acids. The CDR3 region has the DNA TGTGCCAGCAGCTTAGGGGGGGACTACCCCTACGAGCAGTACTTC. Protein: CASSLGGDYPYEQYF.

There are a few counts of this clone. The chain carries TRBV2 and TRBJ1-5; D remains unclear. CDR1 is SNHLY, CDR2 FYNNEI, per germline. CDR3 length: 13 amino acids. V lost 2 bases and J lost 9, with 11 bases in between. CDR3 coding DNA: TGTGCCAGCAGTGAACAAGGAGGTGGGCCCCAGCATTTT. It specifies CASSEQGGGPQHF.

This chain uses TRBV7-8 with TRBJ2-7; TRBD2 agrees at 15 bases. This CDR3 region has 16 residues. Trimming took 4 bases from V and 7 from J; bases not matched to a gene: 8. Germline V CDR1 and CDR2: SGHVS, FQNEAQ. The CDR3 nucleotides are TGTGCCAGCAGCTCTGGACTAGCGGGGGGGCAAGGGGAGCAGTACTTC. Amino acid sequence: CASSSGLAGGQGEQYF.

The CDR3 nucleotides are TGTGCCAGCAGCTCGGCCGGGGGACGGGGGAACACCGGGGAGCTGTTTTTT. Residues: CASSSAGGRGNTGELFF. V usage is TRBV11-2 and J usage is TRBJ2-2; TRBD2 is a possible D gene (6 bases). Trimming left V 4 bases short and J 1 base short, with 16 bases between. Germline V gene lookup returns CDR1 SGHAT and CDR2 FQNNGV. This CDR3 has 17 residues.

The CDR3 nucleotides are TGTGCCAGCAGCGCGGGAGCGGGAGAGGTTTACAATGAGCAGTTCTTC. Its translation is CASSAGAGEVYNEQFF. The rearrangement links TRBV9 to TRBJ2-1; 8 nucleotides match TRBD2. The V gene's germline CDR1 is SGDLS and CDR2 YYNGEE. The CDR3 covers 16 residues. The trim removed 3 bases at V and 4 bases at J, leaving 9 bases unmatched.